One sample yielded the 2 T cell receptor beta chains listed below, sequenced in a study of T cell responses to AZD1222 COVID-19 vaccine (dated by TCRdb to the early 2020s). Preparation of the library involved the immunoSEQ multiplex PCR assay. TCRdb carries this immuneACCESS record with in-frame sequences only. Its versions omit some clonotypes, under half of them owing to an unresolved V gene in the studies checked, with the rest unexplained. The sample profile shows some 170,000 clones; 85% to 95% of them were found once. Clones ranked in the top ten supply about 2.5% of the sample. The sample's time point label, in plain terms: baseline before first vaccination. Here the sequenced sample was peripheral blood, taken on day 0 of AZD1222 vaccination. Source of these receptors: an adult in good health.

This chain uses TRBV27 with TRBJ2-2, with no clear D. The V end was cut by 2 bases, the J end by 5 bases, with 6 bases between. Germline V gene lookup returns CDR1 MNHEY and CDR2 SMNVEV (reference sequence). CDR3 size: 13 residues. CDR3 bases: TGTGCCAGCAGTTTAGGGGTAACCGGGGAGCTGTTTTTT. It is translated as CASSLGVTGELFF.

This clone was seen a handful of times. This chain links TRBV6-6 with TRBJ2-1; 9 nucleotides align to TRBD1. The V gene end was trimmed by 7 bases and the J gene end by 8 bases; junction bases not matched to a gene: 6. The CDR3 totals 13 residues. In germline, CDR1 is MNHNY, CDR2 SVGAGI (reference sequence). This chain's CDR3 is CASIPGQGYEQFF. The CDR3 DNA reads as TGTGCCAGCATCCCGGGACAGGGCTATGAGCAGTTCTTC.